A selection of T cell receptor beta chains follows, all from one sample in a study of siplizumab effects on memory and regulatory T cells. Method: immunoSEQ multiplex PCR; TCRdb's copy keeps in-frame clones and lacks some. Of 85,000 to 130,000 clones listed, about 92% are singletons. What was sequenced was Tregs sorted from blood. The receptors shown here come from a human donor in good health. Both conserved end residues are part of each CDR3. The D gene is left open where the match is weak. The size field is filled for only some rows; it gives once, few, many or a size class.

clone_size: -; j_call: TRBJ2-3; cdr3_length: 17; v_call: TRBV10-3; d_call: TRBD2; cdr3_aa: CATFSLAGGQSTDTQYF; cdr3_nt: TGTGCCACCTTCAGTTTGGCGGGAGGCCAGAGCACAGATACGCAGTATTTT
clone_size: -; j_call: TRBJ2-3; cdr3_length: 15; v_call: TRBV6-5; d_call: -; cdr3_aa: CASRRPYSPTDTQYF; cdr3_nt: TGTGCCAGCAGAAGACCCTATTCGCCCACAGATACGCAGTATTTT
clone_size: once; j_call: TRBJ2-7; cdr3_length: 16; v_call: TRBV5-4; d_call: -; cdr3_aa: CASSLVGSANRDEQYF; cdr3_nt: TGTGCCAGCAGCTTGGTAGGCAGCGCAAATAGGGACGAGCAGTACTTC
clone_size: -; j_call: TRBJ2-7; cdr3_length: 15; v_call: TRBV19; d_call: -; cdr3_aa: CASSRRAGVAYEQYF; cdr3_nt: TGTGCCAGTAGTAGGAGGGCAGGGGTGGCCTACGAGCAGTACTTC
clone_size: -; j_call: TRBJ2-1; cdr3_length: 16; v_call: TRBV5-1; d_call: TRBD2; cdr3_aa: CASSLALAARNNEQFF; cdr3_nt: TGCGCCAGCAGCTTGGCACTAGCGGCACGTAACAATGAGCAGTTCTTC
clone_size: -; j_call: TRBJ1-2; cdr3_length: 14; v_call: TRBV6-6; d_call: -; cdr3_aa: CASSYDPKALGYTF; cdr3_nt: TGTGCCAGCAGTTACGACCCCAAGGCATTAGGCTACACCTTC
clone_size: -; j_call: TRBJ2-5; cdr3_length: 14; v_call: TRBV11-2; d_call: TRBD2; cdr3_aa: CASSRRGGRETQYF; cdr3_nt: TGTGCCAGCAGCCGAAGGGGCGGGAGGGAGACCCAGTACTTC
clone_size: -; j_call: TRBJ1-2; cdr3_length: 14; v_call: TRBV4-1; d_call: TRBD1; cdr3_aa: CASSQEQGGWGYTF; cdr3_nt: TGCGCCAGCAGCCAAGAACAGGGGGGTTGGGGCTACACCTTC
clone_size: -; j_call: TRBJ1-2; cdr3_length: 14; v_call: TRBV14; d_call: -; cdr3_aa: CASSQDRSEYGYTF; cdr3_nt: TGTGCCAGCAGCCAAGATCGGTCGGAGTATGGCTACACCTTC
clone_size: -; j_call: TRBJ2-6; cdr3_length: 14; v_call: TRBV5-1; d_call: -; cdr3_aa: CASSPSWGGPVLTF; cdr3_nt: TGCGCCAGCAGCCCTTCTTGGGGCGGTCCCGTCCTGACTTTC
clone_size: -; j_call: TRBJ1-5; cdr3_length: 15; v_call: TRBV27; d_call: TRBD1; cdr3_aa: CASSFGQGRNQPQHF; cdr3_nt: TGTGCCAGCAGTTTCGGACAGGGGCGCAATCAGCCCCAGCATTTT
clone_size: -; j_call: TRBJ2-5; cdr3_length: 16; v_call: TRBV5-1; d_call: -; cdr3_aa: CASSSEGLGGWETQYF; cdr3_nt: TGCGCCAGCAGCTCGGAAGGGCTAGGAGGTTGGGAGACCCAGTACTTC
clone_size: once; j_call: TRBJ2-5; cdr3_length: 13; v_call: TRBV5-4; d_call: -; cdr3_aa: CASSPPRGGEQYF; cdr3_nt: TGTGCCAGCAGCCCACCAAGAGGAGGGGAGCAGTACTTC
clone_size: -; j_call: TRBJ2-2; cdr3_length: 13; v_call: TRBV10-3; d_call: -; cdr3_aa: CAIGGGFTGELFF; cdr3_nt: TGTGCCATCGGGGGGGGCTTCACCGGGGAGCTGTTTTTT
clone_size: -; j_call: TRBJ1-5; cdr3_length: 13; v_call: TRBV30; d_call: -; cdr3_aa: CAWSRQVREPQHF; cdr3_nt: TGTGCCTGGAGTAGGCAGGTACGAGAACCCCAGCATTTT
clone_size: -; j_call: TRBJ1-5; cdr3_length: 16; v_call: TRBV18; d_call: TRBD1; cdr3_aa: CASSPQGRGLGQPQHF; cdr3_nt: TGTGCCAGCTCACCGCAAGGCAGGGGGCTCGGTCAGCCCCAGCATTTT
clone_size: -; j_call: TRBJ2-5; cdr3_length: 16; v_call: TRBV9; d_call: -; cdr3_aa: CASSVVLFKYQETQYF; cdr3_nt: TGTGCCAGCAGCGTAGTTCTGTTCAAGTACCAAGAGACCCAGTACTTC
clone_size: -; j_call: TRBJ2-2; cdr3_length: 15; v_call: TRBV11-2; d_call: -; cdr3_aa: CASSGGYSNTGELFF; cdr3_nt: TGTGCCAGCAGTGGGGGGTACTCGAACACCGGGGAGCTGTTTTTT
clone_size: once; j_call: TRBJ1-2; cdr3_length: 15; v_call: TRBV28; d_call: -; cdr3_aa: CASSYRTEGVYGYTF; cdr3_nt: TGTGCCAGCAGTTACCGGACAGAGGGGGTCTATGGCTACACCTTC
clone_size: few; j_call: TRBJ2-1; cdr3_length: 14; v_call: TRBV7-7; d_call: TRBD2; cdr3_aa: CASSLSGSGNEQFF; cdr3_nt: TGTGCTAGCAGCTTGAGCGGGAGTGGCAATGAGCAGTTCTTC
clone_size: -; j_call: TRBJ2-1; cdr3_length: 13; v_call: TRBV7-9; d_call: -; cdr3_aa: CASSPLPSVTQFF; cdr3_nt: TGTGCCAGCAGCCCACTACCTAGTGTGACGCAGTTCTTC
clone_size: once; j_call: TRBJ2-1; cdr3_length: 18; v_call: TRBV5-5; d_call: TRBD2; cdr3_aa: CASSFLIPSGRGYNEQFF; cdr3_nt: TGTGCCAGCAGCTTCCTAATCCCTAGCGGGAGGGGGTACAATGAGCAGTTCTTC
clone_size: once; j_call: TRBJ1-2; cdr3_length: 13; v_call: TRBV6-5; d_call: -; cdr3_aa: CASTRGRSYGYTF; cdr3_nt: TGTGCCAGCACCCGGGGCAGAAGCTATGGCTACACCTTC
clone_size: -; j_call: TRBJ2-1; cdr3_length: 12; v_call: TRBV2; d_call: -; cdr3_aa: CASSGTSNEQFF; cdr3_nt: TGTGCCAGCAGTGGGACTTCTAATGAGCAGTTCTTC
clone_size: -; j_call: TRBJ2-7; cdr3_length: 13; v_call: TRBV2; d_call: -; cdr3_aa: CASSQDRHYEQYF; cdr3_nt: TGTGCCAGCAGTCAGGACAGACACTACGAGCAGTACTTC
clone_size: -; j_call: TRBJ2-7; cdr3_length: 15; v_call: TRBV7-9; d_call: TRBD2; cdr3_aa: CASSLVSGRGYEQYF; cdr3_nt: TGTGCCAGCAGCTTAGTCAGCGGGAGAGGGTACGAGCAGTACTTC
clone_size: -; j_call: TRBJ2-7; cdr3_length: 14; v_call: TRBV10-2; d_call: -; cdr3_aa: CASTDVGRGTEQYF; cdr3_nt: TGCGCCAGCACTGACGTGGGCAGGGGCACCGAGCAGTACTTC
clone_size: once; j_call: TRBJ2-1; cdr3_length: 17; v_call: TRBV23-1; d_call: TRBD2; cdr3_aa: CASSQYSPGGENNEQFF; cdr3_nt: TGCGCCAGCAGTCAATACTCTCCGGGAGGAGAAAACAATGAGCAGTTCTTC
clone_size: once; j_call: TRBJ2-7; cdr3_length: 13; v_call: TRBV4-1; d_call: -; cdr3_aa: CASSPTGFYEQYF; cdr3_nt: TGCGCCAGCAGCCCAACAGGGTTCTACGAGCAGTACTTC
clone_size: -; j_call: TRBJ1-2; cdr3_length: 15; v_call: TRBV25-1; d_call: TRBD1; cdr3_aa: CASSGTGGRSDGYTF; cdr3_nt: TGTGCCAGCAGTGGGACAGGGGGAAGGTCGGATGGCTACACCTTC
clone_size: once; j_call: TRBJ2-5; cdr3_length: 14; v_call: TRBV18; d_call: -; cdr3_aa: CASSPRASQETQYF; cdr3_nt: TGTGCCAGCTCACCAAGAGCGAGCCAAGAGACCCAGTACTTC
clone_size: -; j_call: TRBJ1-2; cdr3_length: 17; v_call: TRBV14; d_call: -; cdr3_aa: CASSQGRDGGRDYGYTF; cdr3_nt: TGTGCCAGCAGCCAAGGGCGAGACGGAGGAAGGGACTATGGCTACACCTTC
clone_size: -; j_call: TRBJ2-6; cdr3_length: 17; v_call: TRBV27; d_call: -; cdr3_aa: CASSPLLGISGANVLTF; cdr3_nt: TGTGCCAGCAGTCCCCTCCTCGGGATCTCTGGGGCCAACGTCCTGACTTTC